Below, 4 T cell receptor beta chains from the same sample are listed, as sequenced in a study of beta chain features in type 1 diabetes. Expressed TCRB transcripts got sequenced, as all isolated RNA was reverse transcribed. The method was immunoSEQ multiplex PCR; TCRdb's version includes in-frame clones alone and lacks a portion of them. The sample shows 810,000 or so clones, about 17% of them seen only once. Material for sequencing was naive CD4+ T cells from blood. The source is a woman under 30 in good health.

Written as DNA, the CDR3 is TGTGCCAGCAGTCTAGGTGGACAGGGGATTAACATTCAGTACTTC. Its protein is CASSLGGQGINIQYF. V gene TRBV6-5 combines with J gene TRBJ2-4; 9 bases fit TRBD1. V lost 5 bases and J lost 7; bases outside the gene matches: 9. Germline values: CDR1 MNHEY, CDR2 SVGAGI. This CDR3 contains 15 residues.

This clone was found a few times. The chain recombines TRBV19 with TRBJ1-5; TRBD1 matches 11 bases. Per the germline V gene, CDR1 is LNHDA and CDR2 is SQIVND (reference sequence). Unmatched junction bases numbered 3, after V lost 5 bases and J lost 6 bases. The length of the CDR3 is 14 residues. In DNA form, the CDR3 reads TGTGCCAGTAGTGAGGACAGGGGGCGTCAGCCCCAGCATTTT. Translated: CASSEDRGRQPQHF.

V and J are TRBV27 and TRBJ2-5, with unresolved D. Germline V CDR1 and CDR2: MNHEY, SMNVEV (reference sequence). The CDR3 contains 13 residues. V lost 5 bases and J 0 bases, leaving 7 bases between the germline ends. The CDR3 sequence: CASSPMYQETQYF. In DNA form, the CDR3 reads TGTGCCAGCAGTCCAATGTACCAAGAGACCCAGTACTTC.

The CDR3, as DNA: TGCGCCAGCAGCCGGCTAGCGGGAGCGACGAACACCGGGGAGCTGTTTTTT. This codes for CASSRLAGATNTGELFF. V is TRBV5-1 and J is TRBJ2-2; 10 bases are shared with TRBD2. V gave up 4 bases and J gave up 0 bases; unmatched junction bases: 6. The germline gives CDR1 SGHRS, CDR2 YFSETQ. CDR3 size: 17 residues.